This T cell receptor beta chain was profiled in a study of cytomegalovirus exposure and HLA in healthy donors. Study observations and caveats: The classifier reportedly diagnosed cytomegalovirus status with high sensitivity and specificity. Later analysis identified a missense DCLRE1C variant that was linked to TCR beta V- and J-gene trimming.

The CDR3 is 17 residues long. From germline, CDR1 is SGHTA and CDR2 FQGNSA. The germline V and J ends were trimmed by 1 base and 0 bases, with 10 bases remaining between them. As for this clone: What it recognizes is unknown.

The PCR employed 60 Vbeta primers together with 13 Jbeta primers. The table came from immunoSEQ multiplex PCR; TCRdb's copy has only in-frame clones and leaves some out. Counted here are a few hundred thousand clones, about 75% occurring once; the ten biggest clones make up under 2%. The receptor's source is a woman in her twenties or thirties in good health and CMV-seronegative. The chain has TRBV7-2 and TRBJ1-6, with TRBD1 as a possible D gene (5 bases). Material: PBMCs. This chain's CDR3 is CASSLVSGISYNSPLHF. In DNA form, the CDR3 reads TGTGCCAGCAGCTTAGTTTCAGGGATCTCCTATAATTCACCCCTCCACTTT.